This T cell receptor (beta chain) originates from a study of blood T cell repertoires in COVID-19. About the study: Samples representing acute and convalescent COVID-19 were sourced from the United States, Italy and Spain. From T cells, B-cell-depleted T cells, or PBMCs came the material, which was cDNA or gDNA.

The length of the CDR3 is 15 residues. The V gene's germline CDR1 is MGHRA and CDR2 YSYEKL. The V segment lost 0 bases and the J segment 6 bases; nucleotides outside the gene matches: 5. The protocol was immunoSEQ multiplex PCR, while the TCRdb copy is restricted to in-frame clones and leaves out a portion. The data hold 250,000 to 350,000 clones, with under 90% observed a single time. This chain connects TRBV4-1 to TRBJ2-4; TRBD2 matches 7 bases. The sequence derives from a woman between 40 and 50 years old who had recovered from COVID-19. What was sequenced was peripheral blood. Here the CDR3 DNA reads TGCGCCAGCAGCCAAGAAGGGGAGGGGCGAAACATTCAGTACTTC. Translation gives CASSQEGEGRNIQYF.